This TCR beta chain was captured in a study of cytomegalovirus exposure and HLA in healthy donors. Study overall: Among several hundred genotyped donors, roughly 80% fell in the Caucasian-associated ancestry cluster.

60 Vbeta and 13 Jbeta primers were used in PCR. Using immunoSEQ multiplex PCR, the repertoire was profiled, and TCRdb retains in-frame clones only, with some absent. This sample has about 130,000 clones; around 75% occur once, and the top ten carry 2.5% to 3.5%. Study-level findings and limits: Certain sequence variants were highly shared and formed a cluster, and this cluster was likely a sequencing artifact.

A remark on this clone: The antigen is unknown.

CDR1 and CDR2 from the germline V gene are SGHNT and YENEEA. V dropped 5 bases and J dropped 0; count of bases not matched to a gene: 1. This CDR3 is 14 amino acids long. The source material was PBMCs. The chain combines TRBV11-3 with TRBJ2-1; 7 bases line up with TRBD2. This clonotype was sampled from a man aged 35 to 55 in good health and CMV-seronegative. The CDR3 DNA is TGTGCCAGCAGCGGGGGGGTCTCCTACAATGAGCAGTTCTTC. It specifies CASSGGVSYNEQFF.